Here is one TCR beta chain with its context. Its target antigen remains unknown. No base-level quality is on record; no much larger clone is a single base apart. These data are taken from a study of blood T cell repertoires in COVID-19 (dated by TCRdb to the early 2020s). Describing the broader study: Collaborator samples came from the United States, Italy and Spain and covered acute and convalescent phases of COVID-19. The material from the prospective study consisted of cDNA or gDNA derived from T cells, B-cell-depleted T cells, or PBMCs. The dataset comprised deeply sampled blood TCRbeta repertoires from subjects exposed to, actively infected with, or recovered from COVID-19. A freely available public database, intended as a resource for researchers studying the immune response to SARS-CoV-2, is where the repertoires were released. The samples were drawn from the first 160 participants of the ongoing ImmuneRACE study and from under 1,500 subjects provided by 6 global collaborators. Sample metadata almost always included a de-identified subject ID, COVID-19 status, age in years and sex. Where HLA class I and class II types were available, the types were taken from metadata supplied by the sample provider, not from assay-based typing. Summary of the overall study and its limitations: How much clinical and demographic metadata was included differed by source and by participant, and the metadata was provided uncurated.

TCRbeta CDR3 regions were amplified from genomic DNA using the immunoSEQ Assay, a bias-controlled multiplex PCR. Regarding the original processing steps: Within the assay, amplification of reference gene primers was used to estimate how many nucleated cells each sample contained. To quantify the absolute abundance of each unique TCRbeta CDR3 rearrangement, sequence reads were collapsed and filtered. For each sample, productive Simpson clonality was calculated as the square root of Simpson's diversity index across productive rearrangements. In its TCRdb copy, this immuneACCESS table keeps in-frame sequences only and misses some clones. Where compared with another copy, unresolved V genes explain less than half of these, and the others have no known cause. The D gene and trimming were derived from the DNA, and the V and J assignments and clone size from that table. Present in this sample are roughly 200,000 clones, about 88% of which were seen just once. Over 15% of the sample is held by the ten biggest clonotypes.

One collaborating source in Seattle enrolled patients while the patients were actively infected and followed the patients over time throughout the course of disease. The collaborating institutions used their own protocols to collect whole blood in K2EDTA tubes. Collaborator samples were shipped for TCRbeta analysis as frozen whole blood, isolated PBMCs, or DNA extracted from either sample type. The germline V gene gives CDR1 as SGHDT and CDR2 as YYEEEE. Measured from the cysteine to the phenylalanine, the CDR3 is 13 residues long. The entry retains the CDR3 DNA only, 39 bases that are in frame from base 1. At the junction V is shortened by 5 bases and J by 4 bases, with 12 bases in between.

The V gene is TRBV5-6 and the J gene is TRBJ1-2; perhaps TRBD1 is the D gene, with 6 bases matching. Sequenced: peripheral blood. The receptor was derived from a man aged 50 or older with COVID-19, enrolled during active disease. The CDR3 reads CASSPGTSYGYTF. The DNA sequence is as follows: TGTGCCAGCAGTCCCGGGACATCCTATGGCTACACCTTC.